These 7 T cell receptor beta chains originate from one sample sequenced in a study of blood T cell repertoires in COVID-19. Here immunoSEQ multiplex PCR was the method, and the copy in TCRdb shows in-frame clones only, minus some. The sample lists about 370,000 clones, approximately 92% occurring once. The source material was PBMCs or T cells enriched from blood (not recorded which). These receptors were taken from a young man who had recovered from COVID-19.

This clone was recorded once. The chain couples TRBV28 to TRBJ2-1; 14 bases are shared with TRBD2. V lost 5 bases and J lost 3; bases outside the gene matches: 15. The germline gives CDR1 MDHEN, CDR2 SYDVKM. The CDR3 length is 20 residues. The CDR3 bases are TGTGCCAGCAGTATCCCCCCGGGACTAGCGGGAGTCAGGCTCTACAATGAGCAGTTCTTC. It translates to CASSIPPGLAGVRLYNEQFF.

The chain couples TRBV18 to TRBJ2-6; 9 nucleotides line up with TRBD1. Germline CDR1 is KGHSH and CDR2 is LQKENI. The CDR3 sequence is 16 residues long. V dropped 5 bases and J dropped 2; count of bases not matched to a gene: 4. CDR3 bases: TGTGCCAGCTCAACGAGACAGGGGGCTGGGGCCAACGTCCTGACTTTC. It specifies CASSTRQGAGANVLTF. The complete variable domain, with remaining parts taken from reference TRBV18 and TRBJ2-6, reads NAGVMQNPRHLVRRRGQEARLRCSPMKGHSHVYWYRQLPEEGLKFMVYLQKENIIDESGMPKERFSAEFPKEGPSILRIQQVVRGDSAAYFCASSTRQGAGANVLTFGAGSRLTVL.

The chain is built from TRBV19 and TRBJ1-5; 9 nucleotides line up with TRBD1. Looked up from germline, CDR1 is LNHDA and CDR2 is SQIVND (reference sequence). CDR3 size: 15 residues. Trimming removed 1 base from V and 4 bases from J; junction bases left unmatched: 2. Here the CDR3 DNA reads TGTGCCAGTAGTATAGGACAGGGGGTAAATCAGCCCCAGCATTTT. This sequence encodes CASSIGQGVNQPQHF.

The chain is built from TRBV3-1 (or the pseudogene TRBV3-2) and TRBJ1-1; D uncertain. Trimming pared 0 bases from V and 6 bases from J, leaving 11 bases between. Germline loops: CDR1 LGHDT, CDR2 YNNKEL (reference sequence). This CDR3 region has 14 residues. CDR3 bases: TGTGCCAGCAGCCAAGATTGGAACAGACCTGAAGCTTTCTTT. Amino acids: CASSQDWNRPEAFF.

V usage is TRBV5-1 and J usage is TRBJ1-2, with 8 bases that match TRBD1. V was clipped by 0 bases and J by 4 bases; unmatched bases: 5. Germline V gene lookup returns CDR1 SGHRS and CDR2 YFSETQ. This CDR3 region has 15 residues. CDR3: CASSLVTGQVYGYTF. CDR3 bases: TGCGCCAGCAGCTTGGTTACGGGACAGGTCTATGGCTACACCTTC.

In this sample, this clone turned up once. Here the CDR3 reads CASSKREEGGELFF. Written as DNA, the CDR3 is TGTGCCAGCTCGAAGCGGGAGGAAGGCGGGGAGCTGTTTTTT. The V gene is TRBV18, the J gene TRBJ2-2; 9 positions match TRBD2. Germline V lookup: CDR1 KGHSH, CDR2 LQKENI. With V trimmed by 6 bases and J by 7 bases, 6 bases remained unmatched. The length of the CDR3 is 14 residues. Filled out from reference TRBV18 and TRBJ2-2, the complete variable domain reads NAGVMQNPRHLVRRRGQEARLRCSPMKGHSHVYWYRQLPEEGLKFMVYLQKENIIDESGMPKERFSAEFPKEGPSILRIQQVVRGDSAAYFCASSKREEGGELFFGEGSRLTVL.

The chain links TRBV5-1 to TRBJ1-1; D may be TRBD1 (5 bases). Germline V gene lookup returns CDR1 SGHRS and CDR2 YFSETQ. The ends were cut back, 4 bases at V and 4 bases at J, with 11 bases in the middle. The CDR3 has 13 residues. The CDR3 here is CASSQTTGTEAFF. In DNA, the CDR3 is TGCGCCAGCAGCCAAACTACAGGCACTGAAGCTTTCTTT.